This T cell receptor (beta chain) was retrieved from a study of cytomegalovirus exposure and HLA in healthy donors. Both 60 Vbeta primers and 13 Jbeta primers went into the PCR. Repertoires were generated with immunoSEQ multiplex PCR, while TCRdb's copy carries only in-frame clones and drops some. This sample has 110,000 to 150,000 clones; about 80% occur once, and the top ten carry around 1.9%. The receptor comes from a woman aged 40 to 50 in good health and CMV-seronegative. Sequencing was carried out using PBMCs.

The CDR3 reads CASSYFGGGEGEAFF. The CDR3 DNA reads TGCGCCAGCAGCTATTTCGGAGGAGGGGAAGGTGAAGCTTTCTTT. The V and J genes are TRBV5-1 and TRBJ1-1; possibly TRBD1 for D (5 bases). Germline V gene lookup returns CDR1 SGHRS and CDR2 YFSETQ. The CDR3 extends over 15 amino acids. Deletions cut 3 bases from V and 7 bases from J, with 19 bases between.